The sample holds a few counts of the clone carrying this T cell receptor beta chain. Its antigen is unknown. Together with a sample-barcoded 5' primer, a J-beta primer mix was included in a second PCR lasting about 7 to 11 cycles. Paired-end reads containing CDR3 totaled no fewer than 2.5 million for each sample. TCRdb reprocessed the 5' RACE reads with MiXCR, giving one entry per CDR3 protein. This table holds hundreds of thousands of distinct CDR3 sequences, 29% found once. The junction had 2 bases not matched to a gene; V was cut back by 2 bases and J by 2 bases. Germline V CDR1 and CDR2: DFQATT, SNEGSKA (reference sequence). The CDR3 length is 14 residues. The entry originates in a study of blood T cells in healthy people across ages. The study, taken as a whole, reports: Diversity figures based on one million T cells were deemed too low.

Sequencing was carried out using blood. The TCR was taken from a woman older than 75 in good health. The chain combines TRBV20-1 with TRBJ1-5; 8 positions match TRBD1. The CDR3 coding sequence is TGCAGTGCTAGAATGGACAGGGGCAATCAGCCCCAGCATTTT. Residues: CSARMDRGNQPQHF.